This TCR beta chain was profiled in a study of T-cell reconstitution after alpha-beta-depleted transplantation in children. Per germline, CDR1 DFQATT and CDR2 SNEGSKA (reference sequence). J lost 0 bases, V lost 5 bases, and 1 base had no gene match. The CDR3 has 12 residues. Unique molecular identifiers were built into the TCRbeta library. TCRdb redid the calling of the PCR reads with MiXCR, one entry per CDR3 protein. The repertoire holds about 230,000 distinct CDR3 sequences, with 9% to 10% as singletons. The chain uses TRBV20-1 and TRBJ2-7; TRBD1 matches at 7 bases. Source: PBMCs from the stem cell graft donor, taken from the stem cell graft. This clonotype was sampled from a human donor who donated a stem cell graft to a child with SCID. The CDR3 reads CSAGTASYEQYF. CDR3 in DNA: TGCAGTGCTGGGACAGCCTCCTACGAGCAGTACTTC.